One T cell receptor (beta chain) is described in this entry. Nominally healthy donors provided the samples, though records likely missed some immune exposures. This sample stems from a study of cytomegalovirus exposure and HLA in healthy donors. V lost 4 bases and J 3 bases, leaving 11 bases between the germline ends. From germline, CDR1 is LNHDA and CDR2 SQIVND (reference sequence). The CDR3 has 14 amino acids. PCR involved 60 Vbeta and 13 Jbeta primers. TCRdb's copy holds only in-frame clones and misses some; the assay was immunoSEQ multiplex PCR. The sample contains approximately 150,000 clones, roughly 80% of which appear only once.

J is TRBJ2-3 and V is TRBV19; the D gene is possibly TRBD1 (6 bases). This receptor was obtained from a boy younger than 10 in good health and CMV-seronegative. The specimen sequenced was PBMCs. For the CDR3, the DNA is TGTGCCAGTAGTAGGACAGCTGGGACAGATACGCAGTATTTT. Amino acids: CASSRTAGTDTQYF.